Shown below are 26 T cell receptor beta chains from a single sample sequenced in a study of T cell responses to AZD1222 COVID-19 vaccine. The data were produced by immunoSEQ multiplex PCR, yet TCRdb's version contains in-frame clones alone and is incomplete. The table lists approximately 120,000 clones, 85% to 90% of them singletons. The specimen was peripheral blood, collected 28 days after the second AZD1222 dose. The receptors here all came from an adult who received the AZD1222 COVID-19 vaccine.

The chain combines TRBV1 with TRBJ1-2; no check of the table's D call, TRBD1, against the DNA was made. TRBV1 is given as a pseudogene. This CDR3 has 15 amino acids. For the CDR3, the DNA is TGCACCAGCAGCCAAGATTTCCCAGGTTTTTATGGCTACACCTTC. This codes for CTSSQDFPGFYGYTF.

The chain couples TRBV7-9 to TRBJ1-2; 10 bases are shared with TRBD1. The germline gives CDR1 SEHNR, CDR2 FQNEAQ (reference sequence). V lost 4 bases to trimming and J lost 8 bases; unmatched junction nucleotides: 7. The CDR3 runs 14 residues. The CDR3 nucleotides are TGTGCCAGCAGCTCGGGGACAGGGGAATTCGGCTACACCTTC. Its protein is CASSSGTGEFGYTF.

There are many counts of this clone. The rearrangement uses TRBV4-1 and TRBJ2-7; D is possibly TRBD1 (5 bases). CDR3 size: 15 residues. Germline CDR1 MGHRA, CDR2 YSYEKL. With 0 bases removed from V and 3 bases from J, the gap between germline ends came to 12 bases. CDR3 in DNA: TGCGCCAGCAGCCAAGATATGTTGACAGACTACGAGCAGTACTTC. This gives the protein CASSQDMLTDYEQYF.

V and J are TRBV7-2 and TRBJ1-5; D perhaps matches TRBD1 (5 bases). Between the trimmed V and J ends, which lost 6 bases and 7 bases, there was a span of 16 bases. This CDR3 has 14 amino acids. CDR1 and CDR2 (germline): SGHTA, FQGNSA. CDR3 loop: CASSATRRDQPQHF. DNA of the CDR3: TGTGCCAGCAGTGCCACTCGGCGGGACCAGCCCCAGCATTTT.

In this sample, this clone turned up once. Written as DNA, the CDR3 is TGTGCCAGCAGAGGGGGTAATTCACCCCTCCACTTT. This gives the protein CASRGGNSPLHF. The chain joins TRBV11-2 to TRBJ1-6; D possibly corresponds to TRBD1 (6 bases). V lost 6 bases to trimming and J lost 6 bases, with 6 bases between them. Per germline, CDR1 SGHAT and CDR2 FQNNGV. The CDR3 covers 12 residues.

The chain recombines TRBV30 with TRBJ1-2, with a tentative D call TRBD1 (5 bases). The CDR3 sequence is 15 residues long. Germline V gene lookup returns CDR1 GTSNPN and CDR2 SVGIG (reference sequence). V lost 1 base to trimming and J lost 7 bases, with 19 bases between them. CDR3 bases: TGTGCCTGGAGTGGATTCCAAACAGGAGCGGCTGGCTACACCTTC. It encodes CAWSGFQTGAAGYTF.

This clone was picked up one time. The chain is built from TRBV5-4 and TRBJ2-7, with 8 bases matching TRBD1. Looked up from germline, CDR1 is SGHNT and CDR2 is YYREEE (reference sequence). The CDR3 runs to 12 residues. Trimming cost V 6 bases and J 6 bases; bases outside gene matches: 5. CDR3 amino acids: CASKGQGFEQYF. CDR3 bases: TGTGCCAGCAAAGGACAGGGTTTCGAGCAGTACTTC.

This clone has a handful of counts. This chain links TRBV7-2 with TRBJ2-1; the match to TRBD1 covers 7 bases. Germline V gene data show CDR1 as SGHTA and CDR2 as FQGNSA. V was clipped by 6 bases and J by 6 bases; unmatched bases: 8. The CDR3 contains 14 residues. CDR3 bases: TGTGCCAGCAGTCGACAGGGCGGCGCCAATGAGCAGTTCTTC. Residues: CASSRQGGANEQFF.

V gene TRBV5-4 combines with J gene TRBJ2-3; unclear D gene. The ends were cut back, 0 bases at V and 4 bases at J, with 9 bases in the middle. Germline V gives CDR1 SGHNT, CDR2 YYREEE (reference sequence). The CDR3 is 14 residues long. The CDR3 loop is CASSLDRSPDTQYF. CDR3 nucleotides: TGTGCCAGCAGCTTGGATAGGTCCCCAGATACGCAGTATTTT. Full variable domain (missing parts from reference TRBV5-4 and TRBJ2-3): ETGVTQSPTHLIKTRGQQVTLRCSSQSGHNTVSWYQQALGQGPQFIFQYYREEENGRGNFPPRFSGLQFPNYSSELNVNALELDDSALYLCASSLDRSPDTQYFGPGTRLTVL.

This rearrangement joins TRBV9 to TRBJ2-3; the match to TRBD1 covers 8 bases. The CDR3 spans 15 residues. Germline V CDR1 and CDR2: SGDLS, YYNGEE. Germline trimming cut 3 bases from V and 8 bases from J; bases unmatched to any gene: 11. The CDR3 nucleotides are TGTGCCAGCAGCGGGGACAGGAGGAAGGTCGGTACGCAGTATTTT. Its protein is CASSGDRRKVGTQYF.

The chain joins TRBV10-3 to TRBJ1-2, with a possible D match to TRBD1 (6 bases). Between the trimmed V and J ends, which lost 5 bases and 2 bases, there was a span of 15 bases. The germline CDR1 and CDR2 sequences are ENHRY and SYGVKD. The CDR3 totals 15 residues. The CDR3 region is CAISIQGGGNYGYTF. The DNA of the CDR3 is TGTGCCATCAGTATTCAAGGGGGGGGGAACTATGGCTACACCTTC.

This chain joins TRBV28 and TRBJ1-2; 10 bases are a match to TRBD1. V lost 8 bases, J lost 7 bases, and 7 bases stayed unmatched. CDR3 length: 13 amino acids. CDR1 and CDR2 (germline): MDHEN, SYDVKM. CDR3 sequence: CASQDRGLGGYTF. CDR3 bases: TGTGCCAGCCAAGACAGGGGGCTTGGTGGCTACACCTTC.

The chain has TRBV28 and TRBJ1-5; D remains ambiguous. The CDR3 length is 15 residues. CDR1 MDHEN and CDR2 SYDVKM come from the germline V gene. Trimming took 2 bases from V and 0 from J, leaving 8 bases between them. CDR3 amino acids: CASSLVEGSNQPQHF. As DNA, the CDR3 is TGTGCCAGCAGTTTAGTTGAGGGTAGCAATCAGCCCCAGCATTTT.

The rearrangement uses TRBV7-8 and TRBJ1-1, with unresolved D. The CDR3 is 14 residues long. With 3 bases removed from V and 1 base from J, the gap between germline ends came to 9 bases. Germline V lookup: CDR1 SGHVS, CDR2 FQNEAQ. CDR3 DNA sequence: TGTGCCAGCAGCTTCGGCACCGCGAACACTGAAGCTTTCTTT. Amino acid sequence: CASSFGTANTEAFF.

The rearrangement links TRBV29-1 to TRBJ1-2; TRBD1 agrees at 8 bases. The V segment lost 2 bases and the J segment 8 bases; nucleotides outside the gene matches: 4. The CDR3 contains 12 residues. Germline loops: CDR1 SQVTM, CDR2 ANQGSEA. CDR3 coding DNA: TGCAGCGTTGAACAGGGGGCGACCGGCTACACCTTC. It specifies CSVEQGATGYTF.

This rearrangement joins TRBV30 to TRBJ1-2, with a possible D match to TRBD1 (6 bases). There are 12 residues in the CDR3. Germline CDR1 GTSNPN, CDR2 SVGIG (reference sequence). Trimming stripped 4 bases from V and 7 bases from J, with 13 bases between. CDR3 in amino acids: CAWNQGMGGYTF. CDR3 DNA sequence: TGTGCCTGGAATCAGGGGATGGGTGGCTACACCTTC.

This chain links TRBV6-4 with TRBJ1-5; 7 nucleotides match TRBD1. V trimming: 7 bases; J trimming: 4 bases; junction bases outside the gene matches: 16. CDR1 is MRHNA, CDR2 SNTAGT, per germline. The CDR3 length is 17 residues. The CDR3, as DNA: TGTGCCAGCATGGGCGACAGGGTCTCGTGGGGAAATCAGCCCCAGCATTTT. Its protein is CASMGDRVSWGNQPQHF.

The table lists this clone with many counts. The J gene is TRBJ1-2, the V gene TRBV27, with D uncertain. V lost 5 bases, J lost 0 bases, and 16 bases lay in between. Germline loops: CDR1 MNHEY, CDR2 SMNVEV (reference sequence). The CDR3 is made up of 16 amino acids. Here the CDR3 DNA reads TGTGCCAGCAGTCCCGTTTTGGGCCCCACTAACTATGGCTACACCTTC. Translated, it gives CASSPVLGPTNYGYTF.

The table lists this clone with a few counts. The V gene is TRBV7-2, the J gene TRBJ2-3, with 10 bases matching TRBD2. The V segment lost 2 bases and the J segment 4 bases; nucleotides outside the gene matches: 6. Germline CDR1 is SGHTA and CDR2 is FQGNSA. CDR3 length: 16 amino acids. The CDR3 loop reads CASSLRSGGASDTQYF. In DNA form, the CDR3 reads TGTGCCAGCAGCTTAAGGAGCGGGGGGGCCTCAGATACGCAGTATTTT.

V and J are TRBV6-2 or TRBV6-3 and TRBJ1-6; the D is unclear. Germline loops: CDR1 MNHEY, CDR2 SVGEGT. CDR3 length: 13 residues. Between the trimmed V and J ends, which lost 0 bases and 8 bases, there was a span of 5 bases. CDR3 in amino acids: CASSYSRDSPLHF. As DNA, the CDR3 is TGTGCCAGCAGTTACTCGCGGGATTCACCCCTCCACTTT.

This sequence joins TRBV7-8 and TRBJ1-1; weak D call: TRBD1 (5 bases). V was pared by 5 bases and J by 2 bases, with 9 bases between. This CDR3 is built from 13 residues. Germline CDR1 is SGHVS and CDR2 is FQNEAQ. Written as DNA, the CDR3 is TGTGCCAGCAGCCTAGACAGAAACACTGAAGCTTTCTTT. It yields the protein CASSLDRNTEAFF. The complete variable domain, with remaining parts taken from reference TRBV7-8 and TRBJ1-1, reads GAGVSQSPRYKVAKRGQDVALRCDPISGHVSLFWYQQALGQGPEFLTYFQNEAQLDKSGLPSDRFFAERPEGSVSTLKIQRTQQEDSAVYLCASSLDRNTEAFFGQGTRLTVV.

V and J are TRBV27 and TRBJ1-2; 12 nucleotides match TRBD1. CDR1 and CDR2 (germline): MNHEY, SMNVEV (reference sequence). The V gene end was trimmed by 5 bases and the J gene end by 4 bases; junction bases not matched to a gene: 5. The CDR3 consists of 15 residues. The CDR3 DNA reads as TGTGCCAGCAGTATGGGACAGGGGGCGACCTATGGCTACACCTTC. Its translation: CASSMGQGATYGYTF.

The chain carries TRBV3-1 (or the pseudogene TRBV3-2) and TRBJ1-3, with D possibly TRBD1 on 5 matching bases. CDR3 length equals 16 residues. V shed 10 bases and J shed 2 bases, with 21 bases lying between them. Germline V gene lookup returns CDR1 LGHDT and CDR2 YNNKEL (reference sequence). The CDR3 bases are TGTGCCACCCGGGGGGGAGACCGTAAGACTGGAAACACCATATATTTT. Residues: CATRGGDRKTGNTIYF.

V and J are TRBV28 and TRBJ2-2; 9 positions match TRBD2. The CDR3 totals 17 residues. Germline V gene lookup returns CDR1 MDHEN and CDR2 SYDVKM. Trimming took 5 bases from V and 0 from J; bases not matched to a gene: 7. CDR3: CASSPPLAGANTGELFF. CDR3 in DNA: TGTGCCAGCAGTCCCCCTTTAGCGGGAGCGAACACCGGGGAGCTGTTTTTT.

The V call is TRBV6-5, the J call TRBJ1-2, with TRBD1 as a possible D gene (5 bases). Germline values: CDR1 MNHEY, CDR2 SVGAGI. This CDR3 is 14 amino acids long. V dropped 2 bases and J dropped 8 bases, with 15 bases sitting between them. The CDR3 region has the DNA TGTGCCAGCAGTTACGGGGGGAAGACCAAAGGCTACACCTTC. Encoded protein: CASSYGGKTKGYTF.

The genes are TRBV19 and TRBJ1-4; D may be TRBD1 (5 bases). This CDR3 region has 18 residues. Trimming left V 7 bases short and J 0 bases short, with 21 bases between. CDR1 and CDR2 from the germline V gene are LNHDA and SQIVND (reference sequence). The CDR3 is CASTQRGNVGATNEKLFF. The CDR3 DNA follows: TGTGCCAGTACCCAAAGGGGAAACGTGGGTGCAACTAATGAAAAACTGTTTTTT.